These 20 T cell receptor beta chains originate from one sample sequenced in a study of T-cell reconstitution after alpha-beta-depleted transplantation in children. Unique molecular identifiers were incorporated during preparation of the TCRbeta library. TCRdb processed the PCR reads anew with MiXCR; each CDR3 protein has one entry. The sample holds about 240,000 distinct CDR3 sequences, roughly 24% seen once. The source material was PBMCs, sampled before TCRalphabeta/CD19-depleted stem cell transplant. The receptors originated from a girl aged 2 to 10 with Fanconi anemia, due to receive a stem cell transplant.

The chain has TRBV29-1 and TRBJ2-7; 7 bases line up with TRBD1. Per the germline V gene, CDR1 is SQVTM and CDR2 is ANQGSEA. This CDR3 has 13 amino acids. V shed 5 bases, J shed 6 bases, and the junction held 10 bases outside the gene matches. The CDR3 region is CSVRQGREIEQYF. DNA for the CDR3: TGCAGCGTTAGACAGGGAAGGGAAATCGAGCAGTACTTC.

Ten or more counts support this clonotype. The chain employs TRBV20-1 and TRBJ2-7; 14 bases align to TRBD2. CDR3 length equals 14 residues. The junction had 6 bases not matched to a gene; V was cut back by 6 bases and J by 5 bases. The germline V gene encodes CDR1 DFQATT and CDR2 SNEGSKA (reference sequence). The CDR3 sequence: CSARTSGGFHEQYF. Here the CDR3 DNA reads TGCAGTGCAAGGACTAGCGGGGGGTTCCACGAGCAGTACTTC.

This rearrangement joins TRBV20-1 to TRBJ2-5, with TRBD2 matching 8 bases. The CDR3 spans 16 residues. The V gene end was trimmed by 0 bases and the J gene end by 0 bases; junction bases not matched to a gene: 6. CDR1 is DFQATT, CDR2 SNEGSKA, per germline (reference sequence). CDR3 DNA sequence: TGCAGTGCTAGAGATCGCGGGGGGACGTACCAAGAGACCCAGTACTTC. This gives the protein CSARDRGGTYQETQYF.

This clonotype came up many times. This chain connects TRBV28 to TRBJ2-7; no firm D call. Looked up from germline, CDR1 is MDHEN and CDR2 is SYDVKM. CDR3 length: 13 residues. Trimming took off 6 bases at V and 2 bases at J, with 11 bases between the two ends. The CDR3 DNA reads TGTGCCAGCAGCTACCCCGAAACCTACGAGCAGTACTTC. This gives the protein CASSYPETYEQYF.

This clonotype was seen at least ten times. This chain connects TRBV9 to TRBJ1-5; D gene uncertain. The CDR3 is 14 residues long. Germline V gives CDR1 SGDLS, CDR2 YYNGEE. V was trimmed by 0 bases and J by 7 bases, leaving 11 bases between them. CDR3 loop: CASSVGQGGQPQHF. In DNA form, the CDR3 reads TGTGCCAGCAGCGTAGGGCAAGGCGGGCAGCCCCAGCATTTT.

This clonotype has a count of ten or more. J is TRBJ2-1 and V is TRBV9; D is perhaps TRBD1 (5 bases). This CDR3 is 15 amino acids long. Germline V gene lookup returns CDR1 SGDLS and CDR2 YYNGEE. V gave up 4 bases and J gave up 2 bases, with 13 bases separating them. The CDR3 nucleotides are TGTGCCAGCAGCAGCAGGGTCCCCCCCTACAATGAGCAGTTCTTC. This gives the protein CASSSRVPPYNEQFF.

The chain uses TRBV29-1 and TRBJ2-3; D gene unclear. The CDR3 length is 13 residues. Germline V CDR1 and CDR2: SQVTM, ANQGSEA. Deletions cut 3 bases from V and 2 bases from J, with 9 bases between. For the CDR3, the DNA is TGCAGCGTTGAGCCCCCCGACACAGATACGCAGTATTTT. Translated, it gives CSVEPPDTDTQYF.

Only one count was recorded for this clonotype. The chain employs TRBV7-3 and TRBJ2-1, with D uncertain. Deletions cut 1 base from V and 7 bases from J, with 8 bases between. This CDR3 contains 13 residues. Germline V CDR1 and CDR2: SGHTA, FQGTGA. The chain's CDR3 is CASSLKRLNEQFF. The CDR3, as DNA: TGTGCCAGCAGCTTAAAAAGGCTAAATGAGCAGTTCTTC.

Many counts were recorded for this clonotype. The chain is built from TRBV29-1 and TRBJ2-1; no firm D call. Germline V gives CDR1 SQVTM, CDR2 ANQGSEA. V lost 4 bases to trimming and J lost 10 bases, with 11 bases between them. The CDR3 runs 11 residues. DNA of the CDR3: TGCAGCGTTGTTGTAGGTGGGGAGCAGTTCTTC. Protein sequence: CSVVVGGEQFF.

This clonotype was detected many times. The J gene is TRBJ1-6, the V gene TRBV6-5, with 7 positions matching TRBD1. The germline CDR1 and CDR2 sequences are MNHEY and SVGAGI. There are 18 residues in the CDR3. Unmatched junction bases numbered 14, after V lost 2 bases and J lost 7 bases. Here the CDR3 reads CASSYPNSPGQRNSPLHF. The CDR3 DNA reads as TGTGCCAGCAGTTACCCTAACTCGCCGGGACAGAGGAATTCACCCCTCCACTTT.

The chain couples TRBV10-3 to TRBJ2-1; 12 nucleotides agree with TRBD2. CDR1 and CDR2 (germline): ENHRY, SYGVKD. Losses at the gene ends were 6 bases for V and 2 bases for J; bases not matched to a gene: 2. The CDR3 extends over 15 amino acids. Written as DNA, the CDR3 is TGTGCCATCAGCGGACTAGCGGGGCCCTACAATGAGCAGTTCTTC. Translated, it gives CAISGLAGPYNEQFF.

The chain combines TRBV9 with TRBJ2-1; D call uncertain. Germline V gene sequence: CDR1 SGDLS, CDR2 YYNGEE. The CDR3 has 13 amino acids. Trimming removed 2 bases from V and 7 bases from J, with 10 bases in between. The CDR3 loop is CASSVGSLNEQFF. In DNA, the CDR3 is TGTGCCAGCAGCGTCGGCAGTTTGAATGAGCAGTTCTTC.

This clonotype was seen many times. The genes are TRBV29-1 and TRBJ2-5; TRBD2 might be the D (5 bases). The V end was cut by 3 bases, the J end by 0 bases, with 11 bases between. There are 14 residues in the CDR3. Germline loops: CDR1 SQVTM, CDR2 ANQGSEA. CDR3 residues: CSVDLWEYQETQYF. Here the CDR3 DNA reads TGCAGCGTTGATTTGTGGGAGTACCAAGAGACCCAGTACTTC.

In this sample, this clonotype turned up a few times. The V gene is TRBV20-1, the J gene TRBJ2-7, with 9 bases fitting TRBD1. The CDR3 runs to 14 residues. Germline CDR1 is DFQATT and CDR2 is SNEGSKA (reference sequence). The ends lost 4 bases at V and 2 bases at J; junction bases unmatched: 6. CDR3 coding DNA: TGCAGTGCTAACTGGGACAGGGTAGCCTACGAGCAGTACTTC. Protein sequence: CSANWDRVAYEQYF.

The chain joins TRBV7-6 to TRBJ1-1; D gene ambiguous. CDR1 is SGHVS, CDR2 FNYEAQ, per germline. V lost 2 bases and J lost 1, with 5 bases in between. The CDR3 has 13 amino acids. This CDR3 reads CASSLTKNTEAFF. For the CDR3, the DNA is TGTGCCAGCAGCTTAACCAAGAACACTGAAGCTTTCTTT.

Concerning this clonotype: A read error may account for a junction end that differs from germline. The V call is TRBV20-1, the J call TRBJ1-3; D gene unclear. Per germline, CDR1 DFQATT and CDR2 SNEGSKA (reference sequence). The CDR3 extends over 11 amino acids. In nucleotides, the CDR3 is TGCAGTGCTCTTATCGGAAACACCATACATTTT. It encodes CSALIGNTIHF.

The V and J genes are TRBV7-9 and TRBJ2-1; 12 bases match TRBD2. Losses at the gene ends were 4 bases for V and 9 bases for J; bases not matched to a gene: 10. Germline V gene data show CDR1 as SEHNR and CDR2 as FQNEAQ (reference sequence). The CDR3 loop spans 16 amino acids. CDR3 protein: CASSSPLAGGPVEQFF. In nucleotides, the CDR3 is TGTGCCAGCAGCTCGCCCCTAGCGGGGGGGCCCGTTGAGCAGTTCTTC. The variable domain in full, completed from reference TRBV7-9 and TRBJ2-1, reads DTGVSQNPRHKITKRGQNVTFRCDPISEHNRLYWYRQTLGQGPEFLTYFQNEAQLEKSRLLSDRFSAERPKGSFSTLEIQRTEQGDSAMYLCASSSPLAGGPVEQFFGPGTRLTVL.

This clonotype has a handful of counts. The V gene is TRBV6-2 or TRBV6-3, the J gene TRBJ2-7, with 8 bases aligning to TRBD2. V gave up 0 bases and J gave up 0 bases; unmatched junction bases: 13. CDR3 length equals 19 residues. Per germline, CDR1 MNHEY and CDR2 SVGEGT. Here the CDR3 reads CASSYSTGSGMSNSYEQYF. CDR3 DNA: TGTGCCAGCAGTTACTCGACGGGTAGCGGGATGAGTAACTCCTACGAGCAGTACTTC.

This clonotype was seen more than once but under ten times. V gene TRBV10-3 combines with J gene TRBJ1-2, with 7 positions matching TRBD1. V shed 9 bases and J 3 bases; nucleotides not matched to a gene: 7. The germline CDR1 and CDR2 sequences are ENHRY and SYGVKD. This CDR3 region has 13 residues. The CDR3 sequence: CAIRQGVDYGYTF. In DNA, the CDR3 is TGTGCCATTAGACAGGGAGTTGACTATGGCTACACCTTC.

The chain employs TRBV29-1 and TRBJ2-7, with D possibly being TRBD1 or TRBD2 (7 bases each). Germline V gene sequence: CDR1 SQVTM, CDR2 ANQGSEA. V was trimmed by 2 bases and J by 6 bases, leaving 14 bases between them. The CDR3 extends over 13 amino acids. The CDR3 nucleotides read TGCAGCGTTGAACCAGGGGGGGGAGGCGAGCAGTACTTC. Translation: CSVEPGGGGEQYF.